These 16 T cell receptor beta chains originate from one sample sequenced in a study of shared clonotypes between healthy human individuals. Assay: immunoSEQ multiplex PCR; the TCRdb copy retains only in-frame clones and omits some. The sample yields some 500,000 clones, 96% seen once. The sample taken for sequencing was naive CD4+ T cells sorted from blood. The sample's subset: CD45RA+ positively selected. These receptors were taken from a young woman in good health.

This chain links TRBV25-1 with TRBJ1-1; D remains unclear. Germline V gives CDR1 MGHDK, CDR2 SYGVNS. Trimming left V 4 bases short and J 8 bases short, with 11 bases between. This CDR3 is 12 amino acids long. Written as DNA, the CDR3 is TGTGCCAGCAGTGGAGGGCCTAACGAAGCTTTCTTT. Translating it yields CASSGGPNEAFF. Variable domain in full (rest from reference TRBV25-1 and TRBJ1-1): EADIYQTPRYLVIGTGKKITLECSQTMGHDKMYWYQQDPGMELHLIHYSYGVNSTEKGDLSSESTVSRIRTEHFPLTLESARPSHTSQYLCASSGGPNEAFFGQGTRLTVV.

V and J are TRBV27 and TRBJ2-1, with 9 bases fitting TRBD1. Germline-derived CDR1 and CDR2 are MNHEY and SMNVEV (reference sequence). The CDR3 loop spans 15 amino acids. V gave up 2 bases and J gave up 9 bases; unmatched junction bases: 8. The CDR3 sequence is CASSLVDRGLGEQFF. DNA for the CDR3: TGTGCCAGCAGTTTAGTGGACAGGGGTTTGGGTGAGCAGTTCTTC.

The V call is TRBV28, the J call TRBJ1-4, with D possibly matching TRBD1 (6 bases). The CDR3 has 15 residues. Looked up from germline, CDR1 is MDHEN and CDR2 is SYDVKM. Trimming pared 5 bases from V and 5 bases from J, leaving 15 bases between. The CDR3 here is CASSTTGRFNEKLFF. The CDR3 DNA reads as TGTGCCAGCAGTACCACAGGGAGGTTCAATGAAAAACTGTTTTTT. The full variable domain, with the rest looked up from reference TRBV28 and TRBJ1-4, is DVKVTQSSRYLVKRTGEKVFLECVQDMDHENMFWYRQDPGLGLRLIYFSYDVKMKEKGDIPEGYSVSREKKERFSLILESASTNQTSMYLCASSTTGRFNEKLFFGSGTQLSVL.

The rearrangement uses TRBV6-5 and TRBJ2-7; 7 bases are a match to TRBD2. This CDR3 region has 11 residues. The germline gives CDR1 MNHEY, CDR2 SVGAGI. The trim removed 8 bases at V and 6 bases at J, leaving 4 bases unmatched. The DNA for the CDR3 is TGTGCCAGCGTAACTAGCGCCGAGCAGTACTTC. Its protein product is CASVTSAEQYF.

The rearrangement joins TRBV15 to TRBJ1-2; 9 nucleotides agree with TRBD1. The CDR3 is made up of 18 amino acids. Germline trimming cut 2 bases from V and 8 bases from J; bases unmatched to any gene: 18. Per germline, CDR1 LNHNV and CDR2 YYDKDF (reference sequence). DNA for the CDR3: TGTGCCACCAGCAGAACGAATTTAAAGACGGGACAGGGTAACGGCTACACCTTC. Translation: CATSRTNLKTGQGNGYTF.

CDR3 DNA sequence: TGCGCCAGCAGACGGACAGGGGACACTGAAGCTTTCTTT. It encodes CASRRTGDTEAFF. The gene calls are TRBV4-1 and TRBJ1-1; 9 nucleotides line up with TRBD1. The CDR3 is made up of 13 amino acids. Germline V gene lookup returns CDR1 MGHRA and CDR2 YSYEKL. J lost 3 bases, V lost 6 bases, and 2 bases had no gene match.

V usage is TRBV7-6 and J usage is TRBJ2-3, with 8 bases lining up with TRBD2. This CDR3 comprises 19 residues. Germline values: CDR1 SGHVS, CDR2 FNYEAQ. V trimming: 4 bases; J trimming: 5 bases; junction bases outside the gene matches: 20. The CDR3 DNA reads as TGTGCCAGCAGCTCTAAGGGGGAGCGGGAGCCCTCGCTCGGAGATACGCAGTATTTT. It codes for CASSSKGEREPSLGDTQYF. The whole variable domain, remainder taken from reference TRBV7-6 and TRBJ2-3, is GAGVSQSPRYKVTKRGQDVALRCDPISGHVSLYWYRQALGQGPEFLTYFNYEAQQDKSGLPNDRFSAERPEGSISTLTIQRTEQRDSAMYRCASSSKGEREPSLGDTQYFGPGTRLTVL.

The V call is TRBV7-9, the J call TRBJ1-4; 9 positions match TRBD1. This CDR3 region has 15 residues. The germline V gene encodes CDR1 SEHNR and CDR2 FQNEAQ (reference sequence). J lost 7 bases, V lost 5 bases, and 8 bases had no gene match. CDR3 nucleotide sequence: TGTGCCAGCAGCCCGGACAGGGGCAGGGGTGAAAAACTGTTTTTT. Protein product: CASSPDRGRGEKLFF.

The chain couples TRBV11-2 to TRBJ1-1; 7 positions match TRBD1. This CDR3 contains 16 residues. The V gene end was trimmed by 8 bases and the J gene end by 5 bases; junction bases not matched to a gene: 17. CDR1 and CDR2 from the germline V gene are SGHAT and FQNNGV. The chain's CDR3 is CASFDFGQAEGTEAFF. The DNA for the CDR3 is TGTGCCAGCTTCGATTTCGGACAGGCGGAGGGGACTGAAGCTTTCTTT.

The rearrangement uses TRBV28 and TRBJ2-7; TRBD1 agrees at 7 bases. There are 15 residues in the CDR3. Germline V gene lookup returns CDR1 MDHEN and CDR2 SYDVKM. Unmatched junction bases numbered 11, after V lost 6 bases and J lost 3 bases. This CDR3 reads CASRNTGAGVYEQYF. The CDR3 DNA sequence: TGTGCCAGCAGAAATACAGGGGCCGGGGTCTACGAGCAGTACTTC.

This clone was counted once. The chain has TRBV6-5 and TRBJ1-2; D possibly corresponds to TRBD1 (6 bases). CDR1 is MNHEY and CDR2 is SVGAGI in the germline V gene. This CDR3 has 16 amino acids. Trimming stripped 0 bases from V and 0 bases from J, with 11 bases between. CDR3 coding DNA: TGTGCCAGCAGTTACTCGATAGGACAGACTAACTATGGCTACACCTTC. Amino acid sequence: CASSYSIGQTNYGYTF.

This chain uses TRBV6-5 with TRBJ1-1; 9 nucleotides line up with TRBD1. Germline V gene data show CDR1 as MNHEY and CDR2 as SVGAGI. The CDR3 sequence is 14 residues long. The V gene end was trimmed by 4 bases and the J gene end by 4 bases; junction bases not matched to a gene: 4. The CDR3 reads CASSWTQGATEAFF. CDR3 coding DNA: TGTGCCAGCAGTTGGACACAGGGGGCCACTGAAGCTTTCTTT.

This clone was counted a single time. This rearrangement joins TRBV29-1 to TRBJ2-3; D possibly uses TRBD1 or TRBD2 (5 bases each). Trimming pared 7 bases from V and 3 bases from J, leaving 17 bases between. Germline CDR1 is SQVTM and CDR2 is ANQGSEA. There are 14 residues in the CDR3. CDR3 residues: CSARDGAWTDTQYF. The CDR3 region has the DNA TGCAGCGCACGGGACGGTGCATGGACAGATACGCAGTATTTT.

This sequence joins TRBV5-1 and TRBJ2-2, with 7 bases lining up with TRBD2. The CDR3 runs to 15 residues. The germline V gene has CDR1 SGHRS and CDR2 YFSETQ. V gave up 4 bases and J gave up 0 bases; unmatched junction bases: 3. The CDR3 DNA follows: TGCGCCAGCAGCACTAGCGCATCGAACACCGGGGAGCTGTTTTTT. It is translated as CASSTSASNTGELFF.

V and J are TRBV6-1 and TRBJ2-5; perhaps D is TRBD1 or TRBD2 (5 bases each). The end of the DNA fits TRBJ2-7 better, so the J call may be wrong. CDR3 size: 15 residues. Germline V gene data show CDR1 as MNHNS and CDR2 as SASEGT. The CDR3 coding sequence is TGTGCCAGCAGTGCCCCCGACGGGGCTGCCGACGAGCAGTACTTC. This translates into CASSAPDGAADEQYF.

The chain links TRBV29-1 to TRBJ2-2; 8 bases map to TRBD2. CDR3 length: 14 amino acids. CDR1 SQVTM and CDR2 ANQGSEA come from the germline V gene. Trimming removed 6 bases from V and 6 bases from J; junction bases left unmatched: 9. CDR3 nucleotide sequence: TGCAGCGTCGGAAGCGGGAGTAGGTCCGGGGAGCTGTTTTTT. The encoded protein is CSVGSGSRSGELFF.